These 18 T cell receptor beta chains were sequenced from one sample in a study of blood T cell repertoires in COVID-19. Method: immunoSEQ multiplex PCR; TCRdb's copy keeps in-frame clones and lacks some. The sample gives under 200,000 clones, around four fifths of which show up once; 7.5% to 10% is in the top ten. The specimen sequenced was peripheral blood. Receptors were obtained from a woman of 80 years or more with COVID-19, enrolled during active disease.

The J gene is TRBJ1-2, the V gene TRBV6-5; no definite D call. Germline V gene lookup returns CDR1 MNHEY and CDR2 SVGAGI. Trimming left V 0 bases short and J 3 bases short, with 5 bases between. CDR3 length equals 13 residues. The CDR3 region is CASSYSSHYGYTF. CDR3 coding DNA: TGTGCCAGCAGTTACTCCTCCCACTATGGCTACACCTTC.

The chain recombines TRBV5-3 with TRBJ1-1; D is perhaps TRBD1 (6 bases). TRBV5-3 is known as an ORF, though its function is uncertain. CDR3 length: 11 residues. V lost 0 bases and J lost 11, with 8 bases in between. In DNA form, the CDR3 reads TGTGCCAGAAGCTTGGGCCAGGGGGCTTTCTTT. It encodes CARSLGQGAFF.

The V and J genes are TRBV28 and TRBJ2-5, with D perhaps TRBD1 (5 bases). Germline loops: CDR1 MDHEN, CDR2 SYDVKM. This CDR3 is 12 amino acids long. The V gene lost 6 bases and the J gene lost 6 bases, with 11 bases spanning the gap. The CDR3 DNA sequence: TGTGCCAGCAGCCAGGGTAGGAAGACCCAGTACTTC. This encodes CASSQGRKTQYF. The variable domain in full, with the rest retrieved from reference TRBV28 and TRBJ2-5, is DVKVTQSSRYLVKRTGEKVFLECVQDMDHENMFWYRQDPGLGLRLIYFSYDVKMKEKGDIPEGYSVSREKKERFSLILESASTNQTSMYLCASSQGRKTQYFGPGTRLLVL.

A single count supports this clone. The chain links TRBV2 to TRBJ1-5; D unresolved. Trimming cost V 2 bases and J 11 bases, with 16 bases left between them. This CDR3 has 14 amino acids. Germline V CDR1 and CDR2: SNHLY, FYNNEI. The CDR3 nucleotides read TGTGCCAGCAGTGAATGGAGCAACGGAGGATCCCAGCATTTT. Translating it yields CASSEWSNGGSQHF.

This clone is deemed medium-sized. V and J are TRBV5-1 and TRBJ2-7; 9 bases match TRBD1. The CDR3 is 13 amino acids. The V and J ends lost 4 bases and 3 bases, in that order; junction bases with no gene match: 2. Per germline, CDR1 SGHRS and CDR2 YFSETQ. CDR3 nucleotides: TGCGCCAGCAGCGGGGGACAGGGCTACGAGCAGTACTTC. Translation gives CASSGGQGYEQYF.

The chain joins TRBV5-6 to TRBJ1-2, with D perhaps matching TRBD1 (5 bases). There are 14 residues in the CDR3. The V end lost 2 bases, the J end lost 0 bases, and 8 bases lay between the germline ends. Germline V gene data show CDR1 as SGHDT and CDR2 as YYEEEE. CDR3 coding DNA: TGTGCCAGCAGCTTATCGGGGGCTAACTATGGCTACACCTTC. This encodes CASSLSGANYGYTF.

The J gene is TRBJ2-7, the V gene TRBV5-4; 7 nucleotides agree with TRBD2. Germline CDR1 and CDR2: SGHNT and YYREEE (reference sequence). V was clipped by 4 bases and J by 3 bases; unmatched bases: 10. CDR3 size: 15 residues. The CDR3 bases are TGTGCCAGCAGCATGTCGGGTGCGGGAGACTACGAGCAGTACTTC. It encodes CASSMSGAGDYEQYF.

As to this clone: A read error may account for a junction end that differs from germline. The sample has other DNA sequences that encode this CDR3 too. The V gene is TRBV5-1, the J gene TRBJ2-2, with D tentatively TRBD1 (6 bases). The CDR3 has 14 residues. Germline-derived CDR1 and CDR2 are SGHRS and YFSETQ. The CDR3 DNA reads TGCGCCAGCAGTTTGGCAGGGGACACCGGGGAGCTGTTTTTT. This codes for CASSLAGDTGELFF.

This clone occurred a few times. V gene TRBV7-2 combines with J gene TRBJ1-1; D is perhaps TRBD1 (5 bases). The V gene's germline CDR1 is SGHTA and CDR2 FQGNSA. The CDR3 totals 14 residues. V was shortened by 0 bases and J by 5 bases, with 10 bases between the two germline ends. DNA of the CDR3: TGTGCCAGCAGCTTAGCGCTGGGGGGGACTGAAGCTTTCTTT. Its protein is CASSLALGGTEAFF.

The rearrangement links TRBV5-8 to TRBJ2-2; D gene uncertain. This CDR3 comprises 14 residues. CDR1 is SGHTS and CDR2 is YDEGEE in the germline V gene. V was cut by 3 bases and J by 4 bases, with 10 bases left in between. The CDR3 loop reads CASSSGFSTGELFF. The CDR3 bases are TGTGCCAGCAGCTCCGGGTTTTCCACCGGGGAGCTGTTTTTT.

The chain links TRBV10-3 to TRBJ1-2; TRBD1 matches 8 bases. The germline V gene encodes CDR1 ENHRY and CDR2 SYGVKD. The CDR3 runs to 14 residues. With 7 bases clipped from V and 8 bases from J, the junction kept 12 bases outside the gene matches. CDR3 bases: TGTGCCATCATGTCTACGGACAGGGACTTCGGCTACACCTTC. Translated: CAIMSTDRDFGYTF.

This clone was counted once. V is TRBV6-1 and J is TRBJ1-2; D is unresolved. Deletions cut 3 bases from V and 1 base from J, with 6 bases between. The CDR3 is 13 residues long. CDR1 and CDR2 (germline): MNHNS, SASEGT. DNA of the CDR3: TGTGCCAGCAGTGATTCTAATAACTATGGCTACACCTTC. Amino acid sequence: CASSDSNNYGYTF.

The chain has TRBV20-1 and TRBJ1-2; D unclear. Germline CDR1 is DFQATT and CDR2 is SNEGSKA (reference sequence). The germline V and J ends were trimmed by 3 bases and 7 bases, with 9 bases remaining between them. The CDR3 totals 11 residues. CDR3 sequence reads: CSASRRGGYTF. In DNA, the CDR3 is TGCAGTGCTAGTCGAAGAGGTGGCTACACCTTC.

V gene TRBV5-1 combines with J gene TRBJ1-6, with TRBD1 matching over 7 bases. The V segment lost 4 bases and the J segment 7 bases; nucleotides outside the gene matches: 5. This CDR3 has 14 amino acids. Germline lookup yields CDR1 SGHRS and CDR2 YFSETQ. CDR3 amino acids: CASSTGQVNSPLHF. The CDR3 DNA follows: TGCGCCAGCAGCACCGGACAGGTCAATTCACCCCTCCACTTT.

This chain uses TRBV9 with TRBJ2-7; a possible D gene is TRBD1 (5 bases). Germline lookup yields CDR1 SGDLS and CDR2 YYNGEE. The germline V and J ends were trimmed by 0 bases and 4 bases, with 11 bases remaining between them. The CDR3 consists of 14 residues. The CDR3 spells CASSVVRAVYEQYF. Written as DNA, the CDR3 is TGTGCCAGCAGCGTAGTCAGGGCTGTTTACGAGCAGTACTTC.

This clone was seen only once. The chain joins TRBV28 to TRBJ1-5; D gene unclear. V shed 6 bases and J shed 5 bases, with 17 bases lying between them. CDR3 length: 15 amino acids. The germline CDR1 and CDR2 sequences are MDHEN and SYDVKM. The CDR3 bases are TGTGCCAGCAGGATGGACTTGGACGGAGATCAGCCCCAGCATTTT. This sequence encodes CASRMDLDGDQPQHF. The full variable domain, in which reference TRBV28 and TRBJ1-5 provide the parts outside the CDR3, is DVKVTQSSRYLVKRTGEKVFLECVQDMDHENMFWYRQDPGLGLRLIYFSYDVKMKEKGDIPEGYSVSREKKERFSLILESASTNQTSMYLCASRMDLDGDQPQHFGDGTRLSIL.

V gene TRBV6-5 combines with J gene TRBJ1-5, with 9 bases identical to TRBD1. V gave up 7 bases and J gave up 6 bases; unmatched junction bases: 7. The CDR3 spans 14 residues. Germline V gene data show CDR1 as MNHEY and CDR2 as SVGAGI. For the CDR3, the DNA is TGTGCCAGCACCCGGGACAGGGTCTCTCAGCCCCAGCATTTT. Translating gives CASTRDRVSQPQHF.

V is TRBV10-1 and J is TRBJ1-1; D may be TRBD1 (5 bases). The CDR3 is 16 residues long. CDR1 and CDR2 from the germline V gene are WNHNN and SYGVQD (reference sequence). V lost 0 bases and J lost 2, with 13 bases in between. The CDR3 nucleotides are TGCGCCAGCAGTGAGTCTAGGGGCAGCCTTAACACTGAAGCTTTCTTT. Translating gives CASSESRGSLNTEAFF.